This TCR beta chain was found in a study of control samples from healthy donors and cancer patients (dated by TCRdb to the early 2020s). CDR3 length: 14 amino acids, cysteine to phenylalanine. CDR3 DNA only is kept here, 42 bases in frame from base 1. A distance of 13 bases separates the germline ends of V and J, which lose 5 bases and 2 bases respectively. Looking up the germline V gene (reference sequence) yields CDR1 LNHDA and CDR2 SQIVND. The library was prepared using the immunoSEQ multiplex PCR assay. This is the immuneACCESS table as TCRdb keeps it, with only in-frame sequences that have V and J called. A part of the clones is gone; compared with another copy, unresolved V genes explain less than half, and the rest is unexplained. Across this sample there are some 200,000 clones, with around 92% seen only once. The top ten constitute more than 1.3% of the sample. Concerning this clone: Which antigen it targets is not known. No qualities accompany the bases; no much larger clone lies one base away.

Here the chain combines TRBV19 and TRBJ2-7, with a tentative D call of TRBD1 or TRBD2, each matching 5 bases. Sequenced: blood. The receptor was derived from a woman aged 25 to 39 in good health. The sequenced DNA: TGTGCCAGTAGTTCACCGGGACGGACCTACGAGCAGTACTTC. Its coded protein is CASSSPGRTYEQYF.